This record covers a single TCR beta chain. Its antigen is undetermined. Germline V gene lookup returns CDR1 GTSNPN and CDR2 SVGIG (reference sequence). V gave up 2 bases and J gave up 0 bases, with 8 bases separating them. This CDR3 has 14 amino acids. The data were taken from a study of CD8+ T cells in alopecia areata. Study observations and caveats: Scalp data also include sequences from resident alphabeta T cells of normal skin. Relative to normal scalp, lesional scalp, especially alopecia totalis/universalis, showed higher clonality.

Treatment described: oral pan-JAK inhibitor, 5-10 mg twice daily. The sequencing template was cDNA reverse transcribed from extracted RNA. Clones were read by immunoSEQ multiplex PCR, and TCRdb kept only the in-frame ones, dropping some. The table lists around 200,000 clones, 58% of them singletons, with around 12% in the top ten. The TCR originated in a human donor with alopecia areata. V is TRBV30 and J is TRBJ1-3, with D uncertain. The sequences come from CD8+ T cells sorted from blood, collected at week 24, from a patient treated with tofacitinib. The CDR3 sequence: CAWSLGISGNTIYF. CDR3 sequence (DNA): TGTGCCTGGAGTTTGGGGATCTCTGGAAACACCATATATTTT.